The sequence of this T cell receptor beta chain was determined in a study of control samples from healthy donors and cancer patients. From germline, CDR1 is LNHNV and CDR2 YYDKDF (reference sequence). The CDR3 totals 16 residues. V shed 1 base and J 6 bases; nucleotides not matched to a gene: 5. The data were produced by immunoSEQ multiplex PCR, yet TCRdb's version contains in-frame clones alone and is incomplete. The sample contains approximately 160,000 clones, under 95% of which appear only once. The chain has TRBV15 and TRBJ2-3; 12 positions match TRBD1. The sequence was obtained from a woman between 18 and 30 years old in good health. Sequenced sample: blood. The CDR3 nucleotides read TGTGCCACCAGCAGAGCGGGACAGGGGGCAAGGGATACGCAGTATTTT. Translation gives CATSRAGQGARDTQYF.